Listed here is a single T cell receptor (beta chain). CDR1 and CDR2 from the germline V gene are SGHDN and FVKESK. There are 18 residues in the CDR3. V was cut by 0 bases and J by 6 bases, with 24 bases left in between. The data were taken from a study of T cells in Graves' hyperthyroidism and ophthalmopathy. RNA transcripts provided the source from which TCR beta CDR3 regions were amplified. Using the HTBI primer set, a first-round RT-PCR was run on the TCR CDR3. TCRdb re-derived calls from the multiplex PCR reads in MiXCR, one entry per CDR3 protein. Counted here are approximately 360,000 distinct CDR3 sequences, around a quarter occurring once; the ten biggest clones make up less than 85%.

Sequencing was done on a sample of blood. The source of this sequence is a man aged 45-65 years with Graves' hyperthyroidism. The chain employs TRBV14 and TRBJ2-7, with a possible D match to TRBD2 (6 bases). The chain's CDR3 is CASSQDVPIGGDYSEQYF. CDR3 DNA: TGTGCCAGCAGCCAAGATGTCCCGATTGGCGGGGATTACTCCGAGCAGTACTTC. Combining the CDR3 with reference TRBV14 and TRBJ2-7 gives the whole variable domain EAGVTQFPSHSVIEKGQTVTLRCDPISGHDNLYWYRRVMGKEIKFLLHFVKESKQDESGMPNNRFLAERTGGTYSTLKVQPAELEDSGVYFCASSQDVPIGGDYSEQYFGPGTRLTVT.